Following are 16 T cell receptor beta chains from one sample sequenced in a study of blood T cells in healthy people across ages. Through a sample-barcoded 5' primer and a J-beta primer mix, a second PCR was run for roughly 6 to 12 cycles. TCRdb ran MiXCR on the 5' RACE reads and lists one entry per CDR3 protein. The table includes 550,000 to 600,000 distinct CDR3 sequences, 40% to 55% detected once. The sequenced sample consisted of blood. The receptors derive from a man at least 80 years old in good health.

This chain uses TRBV4-2 with TRBJ1-4, with a weak D call TRBD1 (6 bases). Germline loops: CDR1 LGHNA, CDR2 YNFKEQ. CDR3 size: 13 residues. The germline V and J ends were trimmed by 6 bases and 1 base, with 6 bases remaining between them. The CDR3 here is CASRGQTNEKLFF. Written as DNA, the CDR3 is TGTGCCAGCAGGGGACAAACTAATGAAAAACTGTTTTTT.

The chain couples TRBV7-9 to TRBJ2-7; no definite D call. Trimming removed 5 bases from V and 0 bases from J, with 8 bases in between. Germline CDR1 and CDR2: SEHNR and FQNEAQ (reference sequence). The CDR3 runs to 13 residues. The CDR3 nucleotides read TGTGCCAGCAGCGTAGTCGTCTCCTACGAGCAGTACTTC. Translated: CASSVVVSYEQYF.

At least ten counts were recorded for this clonotype. This chain links TRBV3-1 with TRBJ2-5; D uncertain. V lost 0 bases and J 2 bases, leaving 10 bases between the germline ends. The germline CDR1 and CDR2 sequences are LGHDT and YNNKEL (reference sequence). CDR3 size: 15 residues. For the CDR3, the DNA is TGTGCCAGCAGCCAAGATCGGGCAACTCAAGAGACCCAGTACTTC. This sequence encodes CASSQDRATQETQYF.

This clonotype occurred a few times. The J gene is TRBJ2-4, the V gene TRBV2, with 7 bases identical to TRBD1. The CDR3 contains 13 residues. The junction had 3 bases not matched to a gene; V was cut back by 0 bases and J by 10 bases. CDR1 SNHLY and CDR2 FYNNEI come from the germline V gene. The CDR3 spells CASSEATGDIQYF. For the CDR3, the DNA is TGTGCCAGCAGTGAAGCAACAGGGGATATTCAGTACTTC.

The chain recombines TRBV5-6 with TRBJ1-2; no clear D gene. From germline, CDR1 is SGHDT and CDR2 YYEEEE. This CDR3 is 11 amino acids long. Deletions cut 5 bases from V and 5 bases from J, with 7 bases between. CDR3 loop: CASRSEYGYTF. CDR3 nucleotide sequence: TGTGCCAGCAGATCGGAATATGGCTACACCTTC.

CDR3 sequence reads: CSVGVDSVAADTQYF. In DNA form, the CDR3 reads TGCAGCGTTGGGGTGGACAGCGTCGCGGCAGATACGCAGTATTTT. The chain recombines TRBV29-1 with TRBJ2-3; the D gene is possibly TRBD1 (6 bases). The CDR3 is 15 amino acids. Germline CDR1 SQVTM, CDR2 ANQGSEA. V shed 4 bases and J shed 4 bases, with 18 bases lying between them.

The chain is built from TRBV10-3 and TRBJ1-1; no clear D. The CDR3 is made up of 14 amino acids. CDR1 and CDR2 (germline): ENHRY, SYGVKD. V lost 9 bases, J lost 7 bases, and 21 bases lay in between. CDR3 loop: CAIRTNHAPSEAFF. The CDR3 DNA is TGTGCCATTCGGACTAACCATGCTCCCAGTGAAGCTTTCTTT.

CDR3: CASSLASGGTAAYEQYF. The DNA of the CDR3 is TGTGCCAGCAGCTTAGCGTCCGGAGGAACGGCAGCCTACGAGCAGTACTTC. The chain recombines TRBV7-2 with TRBJ2-7; D possibly corresponds to TRBD2 (5 bases). The CDR3 runs to 17 residues. The V gene's germline CDR1 is SGHTA and CDR2 FQGNSA. The V and J ends lost 0 bases and 2 bases respectively, with 17 bases between them.

This chain joins TRBV7-9 and TRBJ2-5; D may correspond to TRBD1 or TRBD2 (5 bases each). CDR3 size: 14 residues. V gave up 5 bases and J gave up 2 bases, with 12 bases separating them. Germline values: CDR1 SEHNR, CDR2 FQNEAQ (reference sequence). In nucleotides, the CDR3 is TGTGCCAGCAGCCCCCAGGGACGGCAAGAGACCCAGTACTTC. It yields the protein CASSPQGRQETQYF.

The V and J genes are TRBV5-4 and TRBJ2-1; no clear D. This CDR3 spans 16 amino acids. Germline V gene lookup returns CDR1 SGHNT and CDR2 YYREEE (reference sequence). The V end lost 0 bases, the J end lost 0 bases, and 10 bases lay between the germline ends. The CDR3 coding sequence is TGTGCCAGCAGCTTGGATCCGAGGAGCTCCTACAATGAGCAGTTCTTC. Translating gives CASSLDPRSSYNEQFF.

V gene TRBV20-1 combines with J gene TRBJ2-7, with TRBD1 matching over 7 bases. V shed 5 bases and J 2 bases; nucleotides not matched to a gene: 3. The CDR3 sequence is 12 residues long. Germline V gene data show CDR1 as DFQATT and CDR2 as SNEGSKA (reference sequence). The CDR3 region has the DNA TGCAGTGCTCATGACAGGGCCTACGAGCAGTACTTC. Residues: CSAHDRAYEQYF.

This clonotype appeared a few times. This chain uses TRBV20-1 with TRBJ2-7; 12 bases are a match to TRBD2. CDR3 length: 15 residues. CDR1 and CDR2 from the germline V gene are DFQATT and SNEGSKA (reference sequence). V dropped 3 bases and J dropped 2; count of bases not matched to a gene: 5. The CDR3 nucleotides read TGCAGTGCTAGCCCCCTAGCGGGAGGGCCCTACGAGCAGTACTTC. Translating it yields CSASPLAGGPYEQYF.

This chain links TRBV25-1 with TRBJ1-6; D remains ambiguous. Germline CDR1 is MGHDK and CDR2 is SYGVNS. V dropped 1 base and J dropped 7 bases, with 14 bases sitting between them. The CDR3 runs to 16 residues. The CDR3 DNA sequence: TGTGCCAGCAGTGAATTAGGCGGCAGCGGGAATTCACCCCTCCACTTT. Translating it yields CASSELGGSGNSPLHF.

This chain uses TRBV5-1 with TRBJ1-2; TRBD1 matches at 7 bases. Looked up from germline, CDR1 is SGHRS and CDR2 is YFSETQ. The CDR3 is made up of 16 amino acids. With 0 bases clipped from V and 4 bases from J, the junction kept 9 bases outside the gene matches. The CDR3 here is CASSLEGGGTSYGYTF. The DNA of the CDR3 is TGCGCCAGCAGCTTGGAGGGAGGGGGCACCTCCTATGGCTACACCTTC.

The chain employs TRBV30 and TRBJ2-5; no clear D gene. The end of the DNA fits TRBJ2-7 better, so the J call may be wrong. The CDR3 extends over 11 amino acids. Looked up from germline, CDR1 is GTSNPN and CDR2 is SVGIG (reference sequence). The CDR3 loop is CAWRDVGEQYF. The CDR3 DNA is TGTGCCTGGAGAGATGTGGGCGAGCAGTACTTC.

This clonotype appeared a few times. The chain recombines TRBV28 with TRBJ1-2, with unresolved D. CDR3 length: 12 amino acids. The V end was cut by 10 bases, the J end by 5 bases, with 14 bases between. Germline assignment: CDR1 MDHEN and CDR2 SYDVKM. CDR3 in amino acids: CATHRTSYGYTF. CDR3 bases: TGTGCCACCCACCGGACCTCGTATGGCTACACCTTC.